What follows are 4 T cell receptor beta chains derived from one specimen sequenced in a study of T-cell memory formation after mild COVID-19. From the 5' RACE reads, TCRdb called clonotypes with MiXCR, one entry per CDR3 protein. Here the sample spans over 120,000 distinct CDR3 sequences, approximately 26% being singletons. Source material: PBMCs or a T cell subset sorted from them (not recorded which). The receptors stem from an adult woman who had mild COVID-19 (a few samples of this study predate the infection). Cell type and time point are not known.

This CDR3 reads CASSSGLGTIYF. The CDR3 nucleotides are TGTGCCAGCAGTTCCGGGTTGGGCACCATATATTTT. The V gene is TRBV12-3 or TRBV12-4, the J gene TRBJ1-3, with unresolved D. The CDR3 extends over 12 amino acids. V was cut by 4 bases and J by 9 bases, with 10 bases left in between.

This clonotype was detected ten times or more. The CDR3 spells CASSEFPMSGGGADTQYF. The CDR3 DNA follows: TGTGCCAGCAGTGAATTCCCCATGAGCGGGGGGGGGGCAGATACGCAGTATTTT. This rearrangement joins TRBV2 to TRBJ2-3; TRBD2 matches 10 bases. The CDR3 runs to 18 residues. J lost 4 bases, V lost 2 bases, and 12 bases had no gene match. Germline lookup yields CDR1 SNHLY and CDR2 FYNNEI.

This clonotype was found a few times. The CDR3 DNA reads TGTGCCAGCATGGGCAACAGGGAGCTGTTTTTT. Its protein product is CASMGNRELFF. V and J are TRBV6-4 and TRBJ2-2; D ambiguous. The CDR3 is made up of 11 amino acids. The germline V gene encodes CDR1 MRHNA and CDR2 SNTAGT. V lost 7 bases and J lost 9, with 9 bases in between.

This clonotype was detected only a few times. The chain carries TRBV4-3 and TRBJ2-2; D may be TRBD1 (6 bases). V lost 1 base and J 4 bases, leaving 10 bases between the germline ends. Germline CDR1 reads LGHNA; CDR2 reads YSLEER. This CDR3 has 15 amino acids. CDR3 sequence reads: CASSQGYRVTGELFF. CDR3 DNA: TGCGCCAGCAGCCAAGGTTACAGGGTCACCGGGGAGCTGTTTTTT.